Listed below are T cell receptor beta chains from one sample, sequenced in a study of human thymus T cells. Produced via immunoSEQ multiplex PCR; TCRdb's table is partial and in-frame only. The sample shows 60,000 to 75,000 clones, 85% to 95% of them seen only once. The sequencing input was thymus tissue. These receptor sequences come from a girl under three years old with a congenital heart defect but otherwise immunologically healthy. The CDR3 runs from the conserved cysteine through the conserved F or W. Each record gives: clone size, V gene, D gene, J gene, CDR3 protein, CDR3 DNA. A D gene is named only where the DNA matches it firmly. A row's size may be missing; if present it is once, few, many or a size class.

clone size: -
V gene: TRBV5-5
D gene: -
J gene: TRBJ1-1
CDR3 protein: CASSCGISGMNTEAFF
CDR3 DNA: TGTGCCAGCAGCTGCGGCATATCGGGCATGAACACTGAAGCTTTCTTT

clone size: -
V gene: TRBV28
D gene: -
J gene: TRBJ1-2
CDR3 protein: CASSLRQTYGYTF
CDR3 DNA: TGTGCCAGCAGTTTAAGGCAAACCTATGGCTACACCTTC

clone size: -
V gene: TRBV18
D gene: TRBD2
J gene: TRBJ2-2
CDR3 protein: CASSPAASGRVGGELFF
CDR3 DNA: TGTGCCAGCTCACCAGCGGCTAGCGGGAGAGTCGGCGGGGAGCTGTTTTTT

clone size: -
V gene: TRBV10-2
D gene: -
J gene: TRBJ1-1
CDR3 protein: CASSEGPQERQNRRWNTEAFF
CDR3 DNA: TGCGCCAGCAGTGAGGGGCCTCAAGAACGACAGAATCGAAGATGGAACACTGAAGCTTTCTTT

clone size: once
V gene: TRBV9
D gene: -
J gene: TRBJ2-1
CDR3 protein: CASSVTSYNEQFF
CDR3 DNA: TGTGCCAGCAGCGTGACCTCCTACAATGAGCAGTTCTTC

clone size: -
V gene: TRBV7-2
D gene: TRBD1
J gene: TRBJ2-3
CDR3 protein: CASSLEGQGRRESDTQYF
CDR3 DNA: TGTGCCAGCAGCTTAGAGGGACAGGGCAGGCGGGAGTCAGATACGCAGTATTTT

clone size: -
V gene: TRBV11-2
D gene: -
J gene: TRBJ2-4
CDR3 protein: CASSRLAEPIAKNIQYF
CDR3 DNA: TGTGCCAGCAGCCGATTAGCCGAACCCATAGCCAAAAACATTCAGTACTTC

clone size: -
V gene: TRBV5-1
D gene: TRBD2
J gene: TRBJ2-3
CDR3 protein: CASSTGTSGSRADTQYF
CDR3 DNA: TGCGCCAGCAGCACCGGGACTAGCGGGAGTCGGGCAGATACGCAGTATTTT

clone size: -
V gene: TRBV28
D gene: -
J gene: TRBJ2-2
CDR3 protein: CASLTGTFTGELFF
CDR3 DNA: TGTGCCAGCCTAACAGGCACCTTCACCGGGGAGCTGTTTTTT

clone size: -
V gene: TRBV10-2
D gene: -
J gene: TRBJ1-4
CDR3 protein: CASREGGETNEKLFF
CDR3 DNA: TGCGCCAGTCGGGAGGGAGGGGAAACTAATGAAAAACTGTTTTTT

clone size: -
V gene: TRBV7-2
D gene: -
J gene: TRBJ1-1
CDR3 protein: CASTLGGTPEAFF
CDR3 DNA: TGTGCCAGCACCCTGGGAGGGACCCCTGAAGCTTTCTTT

clone size: -
V gene: TRBV15
D gene: TRBD2
J gene: TRBJ2-4
CDR3 protein: CAISRDATSGNKNIQYF
CDR3 DNA: TGTGCCATCAGCAGAGATGCGACTAGCGGAAATAAAAACATTCAGTACTTC

clone size: -
V gene: TRBV5-1
D gene: TRBD1
J gene: TRBJ2-2
CDR3 protein: CASSWGQGWNTGELFF
CDR3 DNA: TGCGCCAGCAGCTGGGGACAGGGATGGAACACCGGGGAGCTGTTTTTT

clone size: -
V gene: TRBV19
D gene: TRBD1
J gene: TRBJ1-5
CDR3 protein: CASTVTGGNQPQHF
CDR3 DNA: TGTGCCAGTACGGTTACAGGGGGCAATCAGCCCCAGCATTTT

clone size: -
V gene: TRBV28
D gene: -
J gene: TRBJ2-7
CDR3 protein: CASSLFGLGDGEQYF
CDR3 DNA: TGTGCCAGCAGTTTATTCGGTCTCGGGGACGGGGAGCAGTACTTC

clone size: -
V gene: TRBV28
D gene: TRBD1
J gene: TRBJ2-5
CDR3 protein: CASSPDDRGSETQYF
CDR3 DNA: TGTGCCAGCTCGCCCGATGACAGGGGGTCAGAGACCCAGTACTTC

clone size: -
V gene: TRBV7-9
D gene: TRBD2
J gene: TRBJ2-3
CDR3 protein: CASSQTSGRTETSTDTQYF
CDR3 DNA: TGTGCCAGCAGTCAGACTAGCGGGAGGACCGAGACTAGCACAGATACGCAGTATTTT

clone size: -
V gene: TRBV5-1
D gene: TRBD2
J gene: TRBJ2-3
CDR3 protein: CASSLRLAGGTDTQYF
CDR3 DNA: TGCGCCAGCAGCCTTCGACTAGCGGGAGGGACAGATACGCAGTATTTT

clone size: -
V gene: TRBV9
D gene: -
J gene: TRBJ2-2
CDR3 protein: CASSVHENTRELFF
CDR3 DNA: TGTGCCAGCAGCGTTCATGAGAACACCCGGGAGCTGTTTTTT

clone size: -
V gene: TRBV5-1
D gene: -
J gene: TRBJ2-5
CDR3 protein: CASSLGGGGEVRETQYF
CDR3 DNA: TGCGCCAGCAGCCTAGGAGGCGGGGGCGAAGTGAGGGAGACCCAGTACTTC

clone size: -
V gene: TRBV28
D gene: -
J gene: TRBJ2-3
CDR3 protein: CASSLMDTQYF
CDR3 DNA: TGTGCCAGCAGTTTGATGGATACGCAGTATTTT

clone size: -
V gene: TRBV20-1
D gene: -
J gene: TRBJ2-7
CDR3 protein: CSARGWSYF
CDR3 DNA: TGCAGTGCTAGGGGGTGGTCATACTTC

clone size: -
V gene: TRBV6-1
D gene: -
J gene: TRBJ2-7
CDR3 protein: CASSPGVTYEQYF
CDR3 DNA: TGTGCCAGCAGTCCAGGTGTAACCTACGAGCAGTACTTC

clone size: -
V gene: TRBV5-1
D gene: TRBD1
J gene: TRBJ1-1
CDR3 protein: CASSLGQGAANTEAFF
CDR3 DNA: TGCGCCAGCAGCTTGGGGCAGGGGGCCGCCAACACTGAAGCTTTCTTT

clone size: -
V gene: TRBV28
D gene: TRBD1
J gene: TRBJ1-5
CDR3 protein: CASSWTGPLWNQPQHF
CDR3 DNA: TGTGCCAGCAGTTGGACAGGGCCGTTGTGGAATCAGCCCCAGCATTTT

clone size: -
V gene: TRBV30
D gene: -
J gene: TRBJ2-5
CDR3 protein: CAWEAPRVETQYF
CDR3 DNA: TGTGCCTGGGAGGCCCCAAGGGTGGAGACCCAGTACTTC

clone size: -
V gene: TRBV12-2
D gene: -
J gene: TRBJ1-3
CDR3 protein: CASRLSNTIYF
CDR3 DNA: TGTGCAAGTCGCTTATCCAACACCATATATTTT

clone size: -
V gene: TRBV11-2
D gene: TRBD2
J gene: TRBJ2-7
CDR3 protein: CASSCTSLAGGPADYEQYF
CDR3 DNA: TGTGCCAGCAGCTGCACTTCCCTAGCGGGAGGGCCGGCCGACTACGAGCAGTACTTC

clone size: -
V gene: TRBV27
D gene: -
J gene: TRBJ2-3
CDR3 protein: CASSLNPYPGMRTDTQYF
CDR3 DNA: TGTGCCAGCAGTTTAAACCCCTATCCAGGGATGCGCACAGATACGCAGTATTTT

clone size: -
V gene: TRBV4-2
D gene: -
J gene: TRBJ2-1
CDR3 protein: CASSQNNEQFF
CDR3 DNA: TGTGCCAGCAGCCAGAACAATGAGCAGTTCTTC

clone size: -
V gene: TRBV7-4
D gene: TRBD1
J gene: TRBJ1-5
CDR3 protein: CASSLGQGGGSNQPQHF
CDR3 DNA: TGTGCCAGCAGCCTCGGACAGGGAGGCGGTAGCAATCAGCCCCAGCATTTT

clone size: -
V gene: TRBV4-2
D gene: -
J gene: TRBJ2-1
CDR3 protein: CASSRLDGINEQFF
CDR3 DNA: TGTGCCAGCAGCCGACTCGACGGGATCAATGAGCAGTTCTTC

clone size: -
V gene: TRBV4-2
D gene: -
J gene: TRBJ2-7
CDR3 protein: CASSMAGAPYEQYF
CDR3 DNA: TGTGCTAGCTCTATGGCGGGGGCCCCCTACGAGCAGTACTTC

clone size: -
V gene: TRBV7-2
D gene: TRBD2
J gene: TRBJ2-1
CDR3 protein: CASSWAGVSSYNEQFF
CDR3 DNA: TGTGCCAGCAGCTGGGCGGGGGTGAGCTCCTACAATGAGCAGTTCTTC

clone size: -
V gene: TRBV30
D gene: -
J gene: TRBJ2-7
CDR3 protein: CAWSPGPPSYEQYF
CDR3 DNA: TGTGCCTGGAGTCCGGGACCTCCGTCCTACGAGCAGTACTTC

clone size: -
V gene: TRBV12-5
D gene: TRBD1
J gene: TRBJ2-5
CDR3 protein: CASGCPGQTEGETQYF
CDR3 DNA: TGTGCTAGTGGTTGCCCGGGACAGACCGAGGGAGAGACCCAGTACTTC

clone size: once
V gene: TRBV4-2
D gene: TRBD2
J gene: TRBJ2-5
CDR3 protein: CASSPPRLAGIQETQYF
CDR3 DNA: TGTGCCAGCAGCCCGCCCCGACTAGCGGGCATCCAAGAGACCCAGTACTTC

clone size: once
V gene: TRBV19
D gene: TRBD2
J gene: TRBJ2-5
CDR3 protein: CASSIAGSGRALETQYF
CDR3 DNA: TGTGCCAGTAGTATAGCGGGAAGCGGGAGGGCCTTGGAGACCCAGTACTTC

clone size: once
V gene: TRBV5-1
D gene: -
J gene: TRBJ1-3
CDR3 protein: CASSLAGHSGNTIYF
CDR3 DNA: TGCGCCAGCAGCTTGGCGGGACACTCTGGAAACACCATATATTTT

clone size: once
V gene: TRBV19
D gene: TRBD1
J gene: TRBJ2-7
CDR3 protein: CASSRRDRGTYEQYF
CDR3 DNA: TGTGCCAGTAGTCGACGGGACAGGGGTACCTACGAGCAGTACTTC

clone size: -
V gene: TRBV29-1
D gene: TRBD2
J gene: TRBJ2-5
CDR3 protein: CSATPQREGTETQYF
CDR3 DNA: TGCAGCGCCACTCCCCAGCGGGAGGGTACGGAGACCCAGTACTTC

clone size: few
V gene: TRBV2
D gene: TRBD1
J gene: TRBJ2-1
CDR3 protein: CASDDRDEQFF
CDR3 DNA: TGTGCCAGCGACGACAGGGATGAGCAGTTCTTC

clone size: -
V gene: TRBV7-2
D gene: -
J gene: TRBJ2-3
CDR3 protein: CASSVQTDTQYF
CDR3 DNA: TGTGCCAGCAGCGTACAAACAGATACGCAGTATTTT

clone size: -
V gene: TRBV4-1
D gene: TRBD2
J gene: TRBJ2-1
CDR3 protein: CASSQASGNEQFF
CDR3 DNA: TGCGCCAGCAGCCAAGCTAGCGGGAATGAGCAGTTCTTC

clone size: -
V gene: TRBV18
D gene: -
J gene: TRBJ1-1
CDR3 protein: CASSPGLSNTEAFF
CDR3 DNA: TGTGCCAGCTCACCGGGACTCTCGAACACTGAAGCTTTCTTT

clone size: once
V gene: TRBV29-1
D gene: -
J gene: TRBJ2-5
CDR3 protein: CSHRDQKFETQYF
CDR3 DNA: TGCAGTCACCGGGACCAAAAATTTGAGACCCAGTACTTC

clone size: few
V gene: TRBV7-9
D gene: -
J gene: TRBJ1-2
CDR3 protein: CASSFPLQAFEAGYTF
CDR3 DNA: TGTGCCAGCAGCTTCCCTTTACAGGCGTTTGAAGCCGGCTACACCTTC

clone size: -
V gene: TRBV5-6
D gene: -
J gene: TRBJ2-5
CDR3 protein: CASSLGASDETQYF
CDR3 DNA: TGTGCCAGCAGCTTGGGCGCTAGCGACGAGACCCAGTACTTC

clone size: -
V gene: TRBV2
D gene: -
J gene: TRBJ2-5
CDR3 protein: CASSDPMSETQYF
CDR3 DNA: TGTGCCAGCAGTGACCCCATGTCCGAGACCCAGTACTTC

clone size: -
V gene: TRBV5-1
D gene: TRBD2
J gene: TRBJ2-3
CDR3 protein: CASSPLGLAGGPPGTDTQYF
CDR3 DNA: TGCGCCAGCAGCCCACTGGGGCTAGCGGGAGGGCCCCCTGGGACAGATACGCAGTATTTT

clone size: -
V gene: TRBV7-2
D gene: -
J gene: TRBJ2-5
CDR3 protein: CASSFPGEGAQETQYF
CDR3 DNA: TGTGCCAGCAGCTTCCCGGGGGAAGGGGCCCAAGAGACCCAGTACTTC

clone size: -
V gene: TRBV7-9
D gene: -
J gene: TRBJ1-1
CDR3 protein: CASSLLGGNTEAFF
CDR3 DNA: TGTGCCAGCAGCTTACTCGGGGGAAACACTGAAGCTTTCTTT

clone size: -
V gene: TRBV6-5
D gene: -
J gene: TRBJ1-2
CDR3 protein: CASSYDRSSYGYTF
CDR3 DNA: TGTGCCAGCAGTTATGACAGGTCAAGCTATGGCTACACCTTC

clone size: -
V gene: TRBV20-1
D gene: -
J gene: TRBJ1-2
CDR3 protein: CSAVGYGYTF
CDR3 DNA: TGCAGTGCGGTGGGCTATGGCTACACCTTC

clone size: -
V gene: TRBV5-1
D gene: TRBD1
J gene: TRBJ1-1
CDR3 protein: CASSSRDRGRTEAFF
CDR3 DNA: TGCGCCAGCAGCAGCCGGGACAGGGGGCGGACTGAAGCTTTCTTT

clone size: -
V gene: TRBV4-3
D gene: TRBD2
J gene: TRBJ2-1
CDR3 protein: CASSQGGLGVNEQFF
CDR3 DNA: TGCGCCAGCAGCCAAGGGGGACTAGGGGTCAATGAGCAGTTCTTC